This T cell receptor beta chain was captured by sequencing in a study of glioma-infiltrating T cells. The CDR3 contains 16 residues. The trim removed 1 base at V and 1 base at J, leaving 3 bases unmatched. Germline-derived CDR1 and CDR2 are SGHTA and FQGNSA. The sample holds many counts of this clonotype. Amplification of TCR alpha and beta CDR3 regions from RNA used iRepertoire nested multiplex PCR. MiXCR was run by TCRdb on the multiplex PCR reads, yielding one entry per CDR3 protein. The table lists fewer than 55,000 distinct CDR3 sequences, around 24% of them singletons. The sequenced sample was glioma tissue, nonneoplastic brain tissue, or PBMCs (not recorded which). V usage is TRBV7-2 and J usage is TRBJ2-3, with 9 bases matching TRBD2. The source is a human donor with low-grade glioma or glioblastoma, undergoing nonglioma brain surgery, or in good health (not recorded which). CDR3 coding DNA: TGTGCCAGCAGCTTAGGTGTAGCGGGGGGCACAGATACGCAGTATTTT. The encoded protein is CASSLGVAGGTDTQYF. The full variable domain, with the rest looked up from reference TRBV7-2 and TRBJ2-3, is GAGVSQSPSNKVTEKGKDVELRCDPISGHTALYWYRQSLGQGLEFLIYFQGNSAPDKSGLPSDRFSAERTGGSVSTLTIQRTQQEDSAVYLCASSLGVAGGTDTQYFGPGTRLTVL.